Each of the 10 T cell receptor beta chains below was sequenced from the same sample in a study of low-dose radiotherapy and immunotherapy resistance in tumors. Primers used for first-strand cDNA, a TRAV- and TRBV-specific set, covered both alpha and beta chains. Amplification of TCRs used a constant-region primer and V-primer adapter for about 18 PCR cycles. TCRdb reanalysed the reads using MiXCR and keeps one entry per CDR3 protein. Among about 13,000 distinct CDR3 sequences listed, about 77% were seen once. These receptors originate from a human donor with advanced metastatic prostate, ovarian, gallbladder or colorectal cancer (not recorded which). This table probably holds off-target reads from a library built for another chain.

This chain joins TRBV29-1 and TRBJ2-3, with D perhaps TRBD1 (6 bases). Per the germline V gene, CDR1 is SQVTM and CDR2 is ANQGSEA. The CDR3 is 12 amino acids. Trimming cost V 8 bases and J 0 bases, with 9 bases left between them. CDR3 amino acids: CSKQGSTDTQYF. CDR3 nucleotide sequence: TGCAGCAAACAGGGTAGCACAGATACGCAGTATTTT.

This chain joins TRBV2 and TRBJ2-2, with D maybe TRBD2 (6 bases). The CDR3 spans 14 residues. In germline, CDR1 is SNHLY, CDR2 FYNNEI. The V gene lost 4 bases and the J gene lost 2 bases, with 8 bases spanning the gap. The CDR3: CASSAGRNTGELFF. The CDR3 nucleotides are TGTGCCAGCAGTGCCGGGAGAAACACCGGGGAGCTGTTTTTT.

The chain employs TRBV5-1 and TRBJ2-1; 7 bases line up with TRBD2. CDR1 and CDR2 from the germline V gene are SGHRS and YFSETQ. J was trimmed by 3 bases and V by 7 bases; bases with no gene match: 7. The CDR3 has 14 amino acids. The CDR3 DNA reads TGCGCCAGCGGGGAGCGGGGAGACTACAATGAGCAGTTCTTC. Translation gives CASGERGDYNEQFF.

The chain employs TRBV14 and TRBJ2-2; 7 bases map to TRBD1. The CDR3 totals 12 residues. The V gene's germline CDR1 is SGHDN and CDR2 FVKESK. J lost 10 bases, V lost 6 bases, and 5 bases had no gene match. The CDR3 DNA reads TGTGCCAGCAGTGCCCAGGGGGAGGAGCTGTTTTTT. Protein sequence: CASSAQGEELFF.

This chain joins TRBV4-2 and TRBJ2-1, with 8 bases matching TRBD1. The V segment lost 1 base and the J segment 6 bases; nucleotides outside the gene matches: 8. CDR1 LGHNA and CDR2 YNFKEQ come from the germline V gene. This CDR3 comprises 16 residues. CDR3: CASSQVWTGNVNEQFF. The DNA of the CDR3 is TGTGCCAGCAGCCAAGTCTGGACAGGGAATGTCAATGAGCAGTTCTTC.

The chain uses TRBV7-9 and TRBJ2-2, with unresolved D. This CDR3 has 15 amino acids. The V gene's germline CDR1 is SEHNR and CDR2 FQNEAQ (reference sequence). V gave up 5 bases and J gave up 5 bases, with 15 bases separating them. DNA of the CDR3: TGTGCCAGCAGCGCCACGACTCAGCCGACCGGGGAGCTGTTTTTT. This encodes CASSATTQPTGELFF.

V and J are TRBV29-1 and TRBJ2-1; D is unresolved. V was clipped by 3 bases and J by 7 bases, with 4 bases between them. Per the germline V gene, CDR1 is SQVTM and CDR2 is ANQGSEA. The CDR3 has 10 residues. The CDR3 nucleotides are TGCAGCGTTGATCGTAATGAGCAGTTCTTC. Amino acid sequence: CSVDRNEQFF.

The CDR3 loop reads CASSEWTWDRDYEQYF. CDR3 nucleotide sequence: TGTGCCAGCAGTGAATGGACCTGGGACCGCGACTACGAGCAGTACTTC. The chain combines TRBV6-8 with TRBJ2-7; D may be TRBD1 or TRBD2 (5 bases each). In germline, CDR1 is MNHGY, CDR2 SAAAGT. V lost 5 bases and J 3 bases, leaving 20 bases between the germline ends. CDR3 length: 16 amino acids.

This clonotype was counted only a few times. The chain carries TRBV11-2 and TRBJ2-7; 12 bases agree with TRBD2. There are 18 residues in the CDR3. The V gene end was trimmed by 3 bases and the J gene end by 1 base; junction bases not matched to a gene: 10. Germline assignment: CDR1 SGHAT and CDR2 FQNNGV. The chain's CDR3 is CASSFHTSGGTVSYEQYF. The CDR3 nucleotides are TGTGCCAGCAGCTTCCATACTAGCGGGGGGACGGTGTCCTACGAGCAGTACTTC. The full variable domain, completed using reference TRBV11-2 and TRBJ2-7, is EAGVAQSPRYKIIEKRQSVAFWCNPISGHATLYWYQQILGQGPKLLIQFQNNGVVDDSQLPKDRFSAERLKGVDSTLKIQPAKLEDSAVYLCASSFHTSGGTVSYEQYFGPGTRLTVT.

The chain recombines TRBV5-4 with TRBJ1-1, with D possibly matching TRBD1 (5 bases). Germline values: CDR1 SGHNT, CDR2 YYREEE (reference sequence). This CDR3 has 13 amino acids. Deletions cut 5 bases from V and 7 bases from J, with 15 bases between. The CDR3 DNA is TGTGCCAGCAGAGGGGACCCTCGCGATGAAGCTTTCTTT. This codes for CASRGDPRDEAFF.